This T cell receptor (beta chain) was identified during a study of T cell responses to AZD1222 COVID-19 vaccine. Findings and caveats of the study: It should be noted that donors were predominantly white British and more often female, and clonal diversity was possibly underestimated. After two AZD1222 doses, spike-specific TCR breadth and depth rose versus day 0. Close to half of spike-specific TCRs reportedly recognize unmutated variant regions. It was only a handful of AZD1222 recipients who were seropositive at baseline.

Measured with immunoSEQ multiplex PCR; TCRdb has only the in-frame clones, and not every one. The table shows some 120,000 clones, with roughly 84% occurring only once. V gave up 6 bases and J gave up 4 bases; unmatched junction bases: 8. The length of the CDR3 is 15 residues. Germline CDR1 and CDR2: LNHDA and SQIVND (reference sequence). Regarding this clone: The antigen remains unidentified.

The sample in question was peripheral blood, obtained on day 0 of AZD1222 vaccination. The TCR comes from an adult in good health. The rearrangement joins TRBV19 to TRBJ2-1, with 8 bases that match TRBD2. The chain's CDR3 is CASRGGGRSYNEQFF. Here the CDR3 DNA reads TGTGCCAGTAGGGGGGGCGGGAGGTCTTACAATGAGCAGTTCTTC.